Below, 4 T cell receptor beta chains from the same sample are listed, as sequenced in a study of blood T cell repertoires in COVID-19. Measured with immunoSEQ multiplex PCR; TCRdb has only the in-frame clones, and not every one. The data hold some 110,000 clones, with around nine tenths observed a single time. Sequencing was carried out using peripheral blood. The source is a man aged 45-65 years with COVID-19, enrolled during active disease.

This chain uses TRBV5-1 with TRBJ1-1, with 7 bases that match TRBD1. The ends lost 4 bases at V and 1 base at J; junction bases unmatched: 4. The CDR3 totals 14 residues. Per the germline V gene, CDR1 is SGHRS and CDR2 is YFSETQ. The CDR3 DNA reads TGCGCCAGCAGCCGGGGACAGCAGAACACTGAAGCTTTCTTT. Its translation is CASSRGQQNTEAFF.

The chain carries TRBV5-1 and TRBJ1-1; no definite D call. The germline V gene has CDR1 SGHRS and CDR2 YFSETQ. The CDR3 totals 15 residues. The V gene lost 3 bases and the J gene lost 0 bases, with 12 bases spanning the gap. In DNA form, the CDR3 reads TGCGCCAGCAGCTCAATAGGACTGCTGAACACTGAAGCTTTCTTT. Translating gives CASSSIGLLNTEAFF.

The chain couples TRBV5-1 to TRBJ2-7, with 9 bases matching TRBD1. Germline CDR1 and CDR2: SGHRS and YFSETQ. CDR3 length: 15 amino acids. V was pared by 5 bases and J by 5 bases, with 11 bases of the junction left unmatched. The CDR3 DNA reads TGCGCCAGCAGGATACAGGGGGCGTCACTCGACGAGCAGTACTTC. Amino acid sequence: CASRIQGASLDEQYF.

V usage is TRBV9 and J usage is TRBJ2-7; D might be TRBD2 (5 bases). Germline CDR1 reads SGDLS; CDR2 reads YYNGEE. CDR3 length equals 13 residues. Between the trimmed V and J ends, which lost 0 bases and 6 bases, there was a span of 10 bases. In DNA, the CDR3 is TGTGCCAGCAGCGTAGACGGGGTCGGCGAGCAGTACTTC. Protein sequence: CASSVDGVGEQYF.